These 27 T cell receptor beta chains were sequenced from one sample in a study of cytomegalovirus exposure and HLA in healthy donors. The PCR contained 60 Vbeta and 13 Jbeta primers. The table came from immunoSEQ multiplex PCR; TCRdb's copy has only in-frame clones and leaves some out. Of approximately 130,000 clones listed, about 70% are singletons. The sample taken for sequencing was PBMCs. The receptors here all came from a woman between 55 and 75 years old in good health and CMV-seropositive.

This clone was recorded only once. The junction differs from germline at one of its ends, possibly a read error. The chain recombines TRBV7-9 with TRBJ2-7; D remains unclear. The CDR3 consists of 13 residues. Germline V gene sequence: CDR1 SEHNR, CDR2 FQNEAQ (reference sequence). In DNA, the CDR3 is TGTTCCAGCAGCTTAAACAGTCCCTACGAGCAGTACTTC. It is translated as CSSSLNSPYEQYF.

Written as DNA, the CDR3 is TGTGCCAGCAGTCCCCGAAGCGGGGCCTACGAGCAGTACTTC. As protein: CASSPRSGAYEQYF. V is TRBV6-6 and J is TRBJ2-7; 7 nucleotides align to TRBD2. CDR1 and CDR2 (germline): MNHNY, SVGAGI (reference sequence). With 5 bases clipped from V and 2 bases from J, the junction kept 6 bases outside the gene matches. The CDR3 totals 14 residues.

V is TRBV11-3 and J is TRBJ2-3; 11 bases map to TRBD1. The ends lost 3 bases at V and 7 bases at J; junction bases unmatched: 3. Germline CDR1 and CDR2: SGHNT and YENEEA. The CDR3 covers 14 residues. The DNA for the CDR3 is TGTGCCAGCAGCTTCGGGACAGGGGGAAATACGCAGTATTTT. Translating gives CASSFGTGGNTQYF.

The chain uses TRBV10-1 and TRBJ1-5, with D possibly matching TRBD1 (6 bases). Germline-derived CDR1 and CDR2 are WNHNN and SYGVQD (reference sequence). Trimming left V 6 bases short and J 7 bases short, with 13 bases between. The CDR3 is made up of 13 amino acids. CDR3 nucleotide sequence: TGCGCCAGCAGCCAACAGGGAAACCAGCCCCAGCATTTT. Protein sequence: CASSQQGNQPQHF.

The gene calls are TRBV4-1 and TRBJ2-7, with a possible D match to TRBD1 (6 bases). Trimming pared 0 bases from V and 2 bases from J, leaving 17 bases between. CDR3 length: 17 residues. Germline V CDR1 and CDR2: MGHRA, YSYEKL. CDR3 sequence (DNA): TGCGCCAGCAGCCAAGATGGGGGCCCCCGGGACCCCTACGAGCAGTACTTC. This translates into CASSQDGGPRDPYEQYF.

This clone was counted between two and nine times. V gene TRBV7-9 combines with J gene TRBJ1-1; possible D gene TRBD1, 5 bases. The V end lost 1 base, the J end lost 10 bases, and 10 bases lay between the germline ends. Germline-derived CDR1 and CDR2 are SEHNR and FQNEAQ (reference sequence). The CDR3 runs 12 residues. The CDR3 reads CASSLDVGRAFF. CDR3 bases: TGTGCCAGCAGCTTAGATGTGGGGCGAGCTTTCTTT.

This chain uses TRBV7-2 with TRBJ2-7; D possibly corresponds to TRBD2 (6 bases). The V end was cut by 5 bases, the J end by 3 bases, with 20 bases between. CDR1 SGHTA and CDR2 FQGNSA come from the germline V gene. The CDR3 runs 16 residues. The CDR3 bases are TGTGCCAGCAGCCCTCAGGGTGGGGCGGGATTCTACGAGCAGTACTTC. Protein sequence: CASSPQGGAGFYEQYF.

V gene TRBV7-2 combines with J gene TRBJ2-5; D is perhaps TRBD2 (6 bases). V lost 2 bases, J lost 2 bases, and 9 bases lay in between. The CDR3 has 14 amino acids. From germline, CDR1 is SGHTA and CDR2 FQGNSA. The CDR3, as DNA: TGTGCCAGCAGCTTACTGGCGGGGCAAGAGACCCAGTACTTC. Protein sequence: CASSLLAGQETQYF. The full variable domain, in which reference TRBV7-2 and TRBJ2-5 provide the parts outside the CDR3, is GAGVSQSPSNKVTEKGKDVELRCDPISGHTALYWYRQSLGQGLEFLIYFQGNSAPDKSGLPSDRFSAERTGGSVSTLTIQRTQQEDSAVYLCASSLLAGQETQYFGPGTRLLVL.

V gene TRBV5-1 combines with J gene TRBJ2-5; no definite D call. The DNA end lines up better with TRBJ2-7; the J call may be wrong. This CDR3 contains 14 residues. Germline CDR1 is SGHRS and CDR2 is YFSETQ. CDR3 sequence reads: CASSLGTRSYEQYF. The CDR3 region has the DNA TGCGCCAGCAGCTTGGGTACCCGGAGCTACGAGCAGTACTTC.

This sequence joins TRBV18 and TRBJ2-2; possible D gene TRBD1, 6 bases. Trimming took off 5 bases at V and 4 bases at J, with 14 bases between the two ends. The CDR3 runs 15 residues. Germline V gives CDR1 KGHSH, CDR2 LQKENI. The CDR3, as DNA: TGTGCCAGCTCATTCTACAGGGTAGGCACCGGGGAGCTGTTTTTT. Translating gives CASSFYRVGTGELFF.

Points on this clone: Compared with germline, one end of the junction differs, possibly owing to a read error. V and J are TRBV6-1 and TRBJ2-7; TRBD1 matches 9 bases. Looked up from germline, CDR1 is MNHNS and CDR2 is SASEGT. The CDR3 is 11 amino acids. Here the CDR3 DNA reads TGTGCCAGCAACTCCGGGACAGGGCGAACCTTC. The encoded protein is CASNSGTGRTF.

V gene TRBV4-1 combines with J gene TRBJ2-5; 12 nucleotides line up with TRBD2. This CDR3 is built from 16 residues. J was trimmed by 7 bases and V by 4 bases; bases with no gene match: 10. Germline loops: CDR1 MGHRA, CDR2 YSYEKL. The CDR3 loop reads CASSPRTSGAEGTQYF. CDR3 DNA sequence: TGCGCCAGCAGCCCTCGGACTAGCGGGGCTGAGGGGACCCAGTACTTC.

This clone has more than one count but fewer than ten. The J gene is TRBJ1-2, the V gene TRBV9; TRBD1 matches at 9 bases. The trim removed 4 bases at V and 7 bases at J, leaving 11 bases unmatched. The germline gives CDR1 SGDLS, CDR2 YYNGEE. CDR3 length: 15 amino acids. CDR3 coding DNA: TGTGCCAGCAGCCCTCCGACAGGGGGGAGTCGTGGCTACACCTTC. The encoded protein is CASSPPTGGSRGYTF.

The CDR3 here is CASSSTGTGSNQPQHF. For the CDR3, the DNA is TGTGCCAGCAGCTCGACCGGGACAGGGAGCAATCAGCCCCAGCATTTT. The rearrangement links TRBV7-9 to TRBJ1-5, with 9 bases identical to TRBD1. The CDR3 sequence is 16 residues long. V trimming: 4 bases; J trimming: 1 base; junction bases outside the gene matches: 5. Germline loops: CDR1 SEHNR, CDR2 FQNEAQ (reference sequence).

The genes are TRBV16 and TRBJ1-5; 7 bases are a match to TRBD1. The V segment lost 3 bases and the J segment 2 bases; nucleotides outside the gene matches: 7. Germline CDR1 reads KGHSY; CDR2 reads FQNENV. There are 16 residues in the CDR3. The DNA for the CDR3 is TGTGCCAGCAGCCATCCCCTCGGACAGGGCAATCAGCCCCAGCATTTT. It yields the protein CASSHPLGQGNQPQHF.

The V call is TRBV18, the J call TRBJ2-7; D possibly corresponds to TRBD2 (5 bases). Germline V CDR1 and CDR2: KGHSH, LQKENI. Trimming removed 6 bases at V and 0 bases at J, with 12 bases between. The CDR3 is 14 residues long. The CDR3 region has the DNA TGTGCCAGCTCCAAGACCGGGGACTCCTACGAGCAGTACTTC. Protein sequence: CASSKTGDSYEQYF.

The V call is TRBV11-2, the J call TRBJ2-5, with TRBD2 matching 11 bases. With V trimmed by 4 bases and J by 9 bases, 13 bases remained unmatched. The CDR3 length is 16 residues. Germline assignment: CDR1 SGHAT and CDR2 FQNNGV. In nucleotides, the CDR3 is TGTGCCAGCAGCTCCCTAACTAGCGGGGGTGACAGGGCCCAGTACTTC. This translates into CASSSLTSGGDRAQYF.

The CDR3 here is CASSLEGASGGTTDTQYF. In DNA form, the CDR3 reads TGCGCCAGCAGCTTGGAGGGAGCTAGCGGGGGGACCACAGATACGCAGTATTTT. The chain uses TRBV5-1 and TRBJ2-3, with 11 bases fitting TRBD2. V shed 0 bases, J shed 2 bases, and the junction held 8 bases outside the gene matches. Germline V lookup: CDR1 SGHRS, CDR2 YFSETQ. The CDR3 is 18 amino acids. The full variable domain, in which reference TRBV5-1 and TRBJ2-3 provide the parts outside the CDR3, is KAGVTQTPRYLIKTRGQQVTLSCSPISGHRSVSWYQQTPGQGLQFLFEYFSETQRNKGNFPGRFSGRQFSNSRSEMNVSTLELGDSALYLCASSLEGASGGTTDTQYFGPGTRLTVL.

The chain has TRBV2 and TRBJ1-6, with TRBD1 matching over 7 bases. V shed 7 bases, J shed 0 bases, and the junction held 3 bases outside the gene matches. Germline-derived CDR1 and CDR2 are SNHLY and FYNNEI. CDR3 length: 15 amino acids. CDR3 amino acids: CASKQGSSYNSPLHF. CDR3 in DNA: TGTGCCAGCAAACAGGGGAGCTCCTATAATTCACCCCTCCACTTT.

The chain couples TRBV15 to TRBJ1-5; 7 nucleotides match TRBD1. CDR1 and CDR2 (germline): LNHNV, YYDKDF (reference sequence). This CDR3 spans 16 amino acids. V shed 9 bases and J 1 base; nucleotides not matched to a gene: 12. As DNA, the CDR3 is TGTGCCACAGAAACAGGGGAACTTCGGAGCAATCAGCCCCAGCATTTT. It is translated as CATETGELRSNQPQHF. The full variable domain, completed using reference TRBV15 and TRBJ1-5, is DAMVIQNPRYQVTQFGKPVTLSCSQTLNHNVMYWYQQKSSQAPKLLFHYYDKDFNNEADTPDNFQSRRPNTSFCFLDIRSPGLGDTAMYLCATETGELRSNQPQHFGDGTRLSIL.

The V and J genes are TRBV10-3 and TRBJ1-5, with 7 bases that match TRBD1. This CDR3 contains 13 residues. V lost 6 bases, J lost 3 bases, and 2 bases stayed unmatched. CDR1 and CDR2 from the germline V gene are ENHRY and SYGVKD. The CDR3 spells CAISGTDNQPQHF. In DNA, the CDR3 is TGTGCCATCAGCGGGACAGACAATCAGCCCCAGCATTTT.

In this sample, this clone turned up once. The chain couples TRBV18 to TRBJ2-5; D gene ambiguous. Germline V CDR1 and CDR2: KGHSH, LQKENI. Trimming shortened V by 6 bases and J by 4 bases, and 15 bases separated the two germline ends. The CDR3 is made up of 14 amino acids. The CDR3 here is CASSPTESVETQYF. As DNA, the CDR3 is TGTGCCAGCTCCCCTACAGAATCAGTAGAGACCCAGTACTTC.

The V call is TRBV7-2, the J call TRBJ2-7; TRBD1 might be the D (6 bases). The CDR3 is 13 residues long. Germline V gives CDR1 SGHTA, CDR2 FQGNSA. The V and J ends lost 5 bases and 2 bases respectively, with 10 bases between them. The CDR3 is CASSADSPYEQYF. The CDR3 DNA reads TGTGCCAGCAGCGCGGACAGTCCCTACGAGCAGTACTTC. Based on the CDR3 plus reference TRBV7-2 and TRBJ2-7, the full variable domain is GAGVSQSPSNKVTEKGKDVELRCDPISGHTALYWYRQSLGQGLEFLIYFQGNSAPDKSGLPSDRFSAERTGGSVSTLTIQRTQQEDSAVYLCASSADSPYEQYFGPGTRLTVT.

The rearrangement links TRBV9 to TRBJ2-5; TRBD1 aligns across 10 bases. Trimming at V came to 2 bases and at J to 5 bases, leaving 6 bases not matched to a gene. The CDR3 contains 15 residues. Germline CDR1 is SGDLS and CDR2 is YYNGEE. CDR3 protein: CASSVRDRGTETQYF. In DNA, the CDR3 is TGTGCCAGCAGCGTCAGGGACAGGGGTACTGAGACCCAGTACTTC.

The chain is built from TRBV15 and TRBJ1-6; no definite D call. V was trimmed by 4 bases and J by 7 bases, leaving 8 bases between them. From germline, CDR1 is LNHNV and CDR2 YYDKDF (reference sequence). This CDR3 has 13 residues. The CDR3 spells CATSKLANSPLHF. For the CDR3, the DNA is TGTGCCACCAGCAAGTTAGCGAATTCACCCCTCCACTTT.

This chain joins TRBV18 and TRBJ1-2, with D possibly matching TRBD1 (6 bases). There are 13 residues in the CDR3. Germline V gene sequence: CDR1 KGHSH, CDR2 LQKENI. The V gene lost 3 bases and the J gene lost 4 bases, with 9 bases spanning the gap. CDR3 loop: CASSPDSSYGYTF. CDR3 nucleotide sequence: TGTGCCAGCTCACCGGACAGCTCCTATGGCTACACCTTC. Together with reference TRBV18 and TRBJ1-2, the CDR3 gives the full variable domain: NAGVMQNPRHLVRRRGQEARLRCSPMKGHSHVYWYRQLPEEGLKFMVYLQKENIIDESGMPKERFSAEFPKEGPSILRIQQVVRGDSAAYFCASSPDSSYGYTFGSGTRLTVV.

V and J are TRBV4-2 and TRBJ2-2; D possibly corresponds to TRBD1 (7 bases). The ends were cut back, 0 bases at V and 6 bases at J, with 14 bases in the middle. Germline CDR1 LGHNA, CDR2 YNFKEQ. The CDR3 extends over 16 amino acids. DNA for the CDR3: TGTGCCAGCAGCCAAGAGGGCTCCAGGGGGGCCGGGGAGCTGTTTTTT. Translation gives CASSQEGSRGAGELFF.